This record looks at one TCR beta chain sequence and its context. The antigen is undetermined. This sample is drawn from a study of cytomegalovirus exposure and HLA in healthy donors. Findings and caveats of the study: Relative to equally common others, HLA-associated TCR beta chains showed greater clonal expansion in a later analysis.

Primers included in the PCR were 60 Vbeta and 13 Jbeta primers. TCRdb's table, derived via immunoSEQ multiplex PCR, lists solely in-frame clones and lacks some. The sample consists of 100,000 to 150,000 clones, just under 80% of them appearing once. Germline loops: CDR1 LGHNA, CDR2 YSLEER. There are 17 residues in the CDR3. Trimming cost V 6 bases and J 0 bases, with 18 bases left between them. Sequenced sample: PBMCs. This TCR was sampled from a man aged 30-40 years in good health and CMV-seronegative. This chain uses TRBV4-3 with TRBJ1-3; D is undetermined. As DNA, the CDR3 is TGCGCCAGCAGTCCAAGATTGTCCTCACTCTCTGGAAACACCATATATTTT. This encodes CASSPRLSSLSGNTIYF.